One sample yielded the 10 T cell receptor beta chains listed below, sequenced in a study of shared clonotypes between healthy human individuals. The assay was immunoSEQ multiplex PCR, and TCRdb's table has in-frame clones only and misses some. The repertoire holds approximately 980,000 clones, with about three quarters as singletons. Sequenced: memory CD4+ T cells sorted from blood. Subset described: CD45RA-negative fraction. These receptors originate from a man younger than 35 in good health.

This rearrangement joins TRBV11-2 to TRBJ2-2, with D unclear. Per the germline V gene, CDR1 is SGHAT and CDR2 is FQNNGV. This CDR3 has 16 amino acids. Trimming removed 7 bases at V and 5 bases at J, with 20 bases between. CDR3 amino acids: CASTYLVGFGTGELFF. The CDR3 DNA reads as TGTGCCAGCACCTACTTGGTCGGATTCGGGACCGGGGAGCTGTTTTTT. Variable domain in full (rest from reference TRBV11-2 and TRBJ2-2): EAGVAQSPRYKIIEKRQSVAFWCNPISGHATLYWYQQILGQGPKLLIQFQNNGVVDDSQLPKDRFSAERLKGVDSTLKIQPAKLEDSAVYLCASTYLVGFGTGELFFGEGSRLTVL.

The rearrangement links TRBV6-5 to TRBJ2-7, with D possibly matching TRBD1 (6 bases). The germline V gene encodes CDR1 MNHEY and CDR2 SVGAGI. V gave up 5 bases and J gave up 2 bases, with 13 bases separating them. This CDR3 comprises 14 residues. The CDR3 protein is CASSVGQGTYEQYF. In DNA form, the CDR3 reads TGTGCCAGCAGTGTGGGGCAGGGGACCTACGAGCAGTACTTC.

V and J are TRBV18 and TRBJ2-7, with D perhaps TRBD1 (5 bases). From germline, CDR1 is KGHSH and CDR2 LQKENI. The CDR3 contains 15 residues. Trimming cost V 0 bases and J 3 bases, with 12 bases left between them. The CDR3 DNA follows: TGTGCCAGCTCACCACCGTCCGGCGGACACTACGAGCAGTACTTC. Translation: CASSPPSGGHYEQYF.

This chain uses TRBV30 with TRBJ1-1, with 7 positions matching TRBD1. V shed 8 bases and J 1 base; nucleotides not matched to a gene: 16. Germline V gives CDR1 GTSNPN, CDR2 SVGIG (reference sequence). The length of the CDR3 is 16 residues. The DNA of the CDR3 is TGTGCCCGAACGGACAGGAATGATAGGCGGAACACTGAAGCTTTCTTT. Amino acid sequence: CARTDRNDRRNTEAFF.

This clone was seen a handful of times. The chain couples TRBV19 to TRBJ1-3; no reliable D call. Trimming took 5 bases from V and 0 from J, leaving 8 bases between them. CDR1 is LNHDA, CDR2 SQIVND, per germline (reference sequence). The CDR3 consists of 14 residues. Here the CDR3 reads CASSVDNSGNTIYF. For the CDR3, the DNA is TGTGCCAGTAGTGTCGACAACTCTGGAAACACCATATATTTT.

The chain joins TRBV7-6 to TRBJ2-1, with D perhaps matching TRBD2 (7 bases). The CDR3 is 14 amino acids. Looked up from germline, CDR1 is SGHVS and CDR2 is FNYEAQ. Trimming removed 6 bases from V and 3 bases from J, with 12 bases in between. The CDR3 loop is CASRRGLGYNEQFF. CDR3 nucleotide sequence: TGTGCCAGCAGGCGGGGGCTAGGCTACAATGAGCAGTTCTTC. The complete variable domain, with remaining parts taken from reference TRBV7-6 and TRBJ2-1, reads GAGVSQSPRYKVTKRGQDVALRCDPISGHVSLYWYRQALGQGPEFLTYFNYEAQQDKSGLPNDRFSAERPEGSISTLTIQRTEQRDSAMYRCASRRGLGYNEQFFGPGTRLTVL.

The chain couples TRBV6-5 to TRBJ2-2, with 7 bases identical to TRBD1. The CDR3 is made up of 15 amino acids. The V segment lost 5 bases and the J segment 4 bases; nucleotides outside the gene matches: 7. From germline, CDR1 is MNHEY and CDR2 SVGAGI. The chain's CDR3 is CASSPQGLITGELFF. DNA for the CDR3: TGTGCCAGCAGTCCACAGGGGTTAATCACCGGGGAGCTGTTTTTT.

The V and J genes are TRBV13 and TRBJ1-2; 7 bases are shared with TRBD1. Germline values: CDR1 PRHDT, CDR2 FYEKMQ (reference sequence). The junction had 7 bases not matched to a gene; V was cut back by 5 bases and J by 7 bases. The CDR3 length is 13 residues. The CDR3 DNA reads as TGTGCCAGCAGCCAAACAGGGGTTAGTGGCTACACCTTC. It is translated as CASSQTGVSGYTF.

V gene TRBV19 combines with J gene TRBJ1-2; D gene ambiguous. Germline assignment: CDR1 LNHDA and CDR2 SQIVND (reference sequence). With 4 bases removed from V and 4 bases from J, the gap between germline ends came to 7 bases. CDR3 length: 12 residues. The CDR3 loop is CASSRELYGYTF. The DNA for the CDR3 is TGTGCCAGTAGTAGAGAACTCTATGGCTACACCTTC. The full variable domain, in which reference TRBV19 and TRBJ1-2 provide the parts outside the CDR3, is DGGITQSPKYLFRKEGQNVTLSCEQNLNHDAMYWYRQDPGQGLRLIYYSQIVNDFQKGDIAEGYSVSREKKESFPLTVTSAQKNPTAFYLCASSRELYGYTFGSGTRLTVV.

This rearrangement joins TRBV7-2 to TRBJ2-3, with D unresolved. Per the germline V gene, CDR1 is SGHTA and CDR2 is FQGNSA. This CDR3 comprises 11 residues. The germline V and J ends were trimmed by 5 bases and 9 bases, with 9 bases remaining between them. The CDR3 coding sequence is TGTGCCAGCAGCATGCTAAGCACGCAGTATTTT. Translated: CASSMLSTQYF.